Shown below are 13 T cell receptor beta chains from a single sample sequenced in a study of cytomegalovirus exposure and HLA in healthy donors. The assay was immunoSEQ multiplex PCR, and TCRdb's table has in-frame clones only and misses some. The sample has around 150,000 clones; around nine tenths are singletons. The sequencing sample was made of PBMCs. These receptors were collected from a woman under 30 in good health and CMV-seropositive.

This clone was seen a few times. V and J are TRBV11-3 and TRBJ2-1; 8 nucleotides match TRBD2. Germline V gives CDR1 SGHNT, CDR2 YENEEA. This CDR3 spans 17 amino acids. V lost 1 base and J lost 2; bases outside the gene matches: 7. CDR3: CASSLGTSGAPYNEQFF. The CDR3 DNA follows: TGTGCCAGCAGCTTAGGAACTAGCGGAGCCCCCTACAATGAGCAGTTCTTC.

The genes are TRBV7-3 and TRBJ1-2, with 12 bases matching TRBD1. Germline CDR1 SGHTA, CDR2 FQGTGA. The CDR3 contains 16 residues. Losses at the gene ends were 6 bases for V and 8 bases for J; bases not matched to a gene: 13. The CDR3 region is CASRKDLGQGARGYTF. CDR3 coding DNA: TGTGCCAGCAGAAAAGATCTGGGACAGGGGGCGCGGGGCTACACCTTC.

This chain uses TRBV5-1 with TRBJ2-1, with a tentative D call TRBD2 (6 bases). The CDR3 consists of 15 residues. CDR1 SGHRS and CDR2 YFSETQ come from the germline V gene. The V and J ends lost 1 base and 3 bases respectively, with 11 bases between them. The CDR3 region is CASSLTSPNYNEQFF. CDR3 DNA sequence: TGCGCCAGCAGCTTGACTAGCCCCAACTACAATGAGCAGTTCTTC. Variable domain in full (rest from reference TRBV5-1 and TRBJ2-1): KAGVTQTPRYLIKTRGQQVTLSCSPISGHRSVSWYQQTPGQGLQFLFEYFSETQRNKGNFPGRFSGRQFSNSRSEMNVSTLELGDSALYLCASSLTSPNYNEQFFGPGTRLTVL.

The V gene is TRBV6-1, the J gene TRBJ2-1; no reliable D call. The length of the CDR3 is 18 residues. The V and J ends lost 2 bases and 0 bases respectively, with 17 bases between them. Germline CDR1 reads MNHNS; CDR2 reads SASEGT. The DNA for the CDR3 is TGTGCCAGCAGTGAACACCTTTACGAGGATTACTCCTACAATGAGCAGTTCTTC. This gives the protein CASSEHLYEDYSYNEQFF.

The chain recombines TRBV28 with TRBJ2-7; 9 bases line up with TRBD2. Per the germline V gene, CDR1 is MDHEN and CDR2 is SYDVKM. After removal of 3 bases from V and 6 bases from J, the junction contained 12 bases not matched to a gene. The CDR3 is made up of 16 amino acids. CDR3 sequence reads: CASSFLSGSPSFEQYF. The CDR3, as DNA: TGTGCCAGCAGTTTTCTTAGCGGGAGTCCTTCGTTCGAGCAGTACTTC.

The genes are TRBV2 and TRBJ2-1; no clear D gene. CDR3 size: 12 residues. Trimming shortened V by 2 bases and J by 8 bases, and 7 bases separated the two germline ends. Germline CDR1 reads SNHLY; CDR2 reads FYNNEI. The CDR3 protein is CASSEQRHEQFF. CDR3 DNA sequence: TGTGCCAGCAGTGAACAGAGGCATGAGCAGTTCTTC.

The rearrangement links TRBV7-6 to TRBJ2-5; 7 bases are shared with TRBD1. Germline loops: CDR1 SGHVS, CDR2 FNYEAQ. The CDR3 runs to 14 residues. Trimming took 3 bases from V and 1 from J; bases not matched to a gene: 2. The CDR3 sequence: CASSLGTVQETQYF. The CDR3 DNA sequence: TGTGCCAGCAGCTTGGGGACAGTCCAAGAGACCCAGTACTTC.

This chain uses TRBV10-3 with TRBJ1-2; TRBD1 is a possible D gene (5 bases). V lost 2 bases and J lost 4, with 20 bases in between. The CDR3 totals 17 residues. The germline CDR1 and CDR2 sequences are ENHRY and SYGVKD. The DNA of the CDR3 is TGTGCCATCAGTGAGCATACTTCCGGCGGTCAGGGCTATGGCTACACCTTC. Its translation is CAISEHTSGGQGYGYTF.

The gene calls are TRBV2 and TRBJ2-4, with 7 bases matching TRBD2. V was pared by 4 bases and J by 8 bases, with 8 bases of the junction left unmatched. The germline gives CDR1 SNHLY, CDR2 FYNNEI. The CDR3 length is 14 residues. CDR3 loop: CASSVAGESDIQYF. The CDR3 DNA follows: TGTGCCAGCAGTGTTGCGGGAGAATCGGACATTCAGTACTTC.

The chain uses TRBV15 and TRBJ2-1; 10 nucleotides line up with TRBD2. This CDR3 is built from 16 residues. Germline assignment: CDR1 LNHNV and CDR2 YYDKDF (reference sequence). With V trimmed by 1 base and J by 5 bases, 5 bases remained unmatched. The CDR3 DNA sequence: TGTGCCACCAGCAGAGCCCCCGGACTAGCGGACAATGAGCAGTTCTTC. Translated, it gives CATSRAPGLADNEQFF.

This chain links TRBV30 with TRBJ2-2, with D perhaps TRBD2 (6 bases). With 0 bases removed from V and 3 bases from J, the gap between germline ends came to 8 bases. Germline CDR1 GTSNPN, CDR2 SVGIG (reference sequence). The CDR3 consists of 14 residues. The CDR3 is CAWSVGGYTGELFF. CDR3 nucleotides: TGTGCCTGGAGTGTAGGAGGGTACACCGGGGAGCTGTTTTTT.

In DNA, the CDR3 is TGTGCCAGCTCACAACGACGACTAGCGGGAGCGACGAACACCGGGGAGCTGTTTTTT. This codes for CASSQRRLAGATNTGELFF. The chain combines TRBV18 with TRBJ2-2; 12 bases line up with TRBD2. The germline V gene has CDR1 KGHSH and CDR2 LQKENI. The CDR3 length is 19 residues. The ends lost 4 bases at V and 0 bases at J; junction bases unmatched: 9.

The chain is built from TRBV30 and TRBJ1-5; TRBD1 is a possible D gene (5 bases). Trimming shortened V by 3 bases and J by 7 bases, and 10 bases separated the two germline ends. The germline gives CDR1 GTSNPN, CDR2 SVGIG (reference sequence). The length of the CDR3 is 12 residues. Here the CDR3 reads CAWRQGSQPQHF. The CDR3, as DNA: TGTGCCTGGAGGCAGGGATCCCAGCCCCAGCATTTT.